The TCR beta chain under discussion was sequenced for a study of T cell repertoires in cytomegalovirus infection. Overall study context: Evidence of both CMV infection and a matching HLA type came from public TCR beta signatures. Whole-study findings and limits: CMV-specific TCR beta clonotypes restricted by HLA-C dominated the ex vivo response. Pooled public TCR beta family frequency picked out CMV carriers with the relevant HLA.

CDR3 length: 14 residues. Trimming removed 3 bases from V and 2 bases from J, with 9 bases in between. The V gene's germline CDR1 is LGHNA and CDR2 YSLEER. This clonotype was seen a handful of times. The antigen is undetermined. A single record per CDR3 protein comes from TCRdb applying MiXCR to the reads. The repertoire holds about 360,000 distinct CDR3 sequences, with roughly 18% as singletons. The TCR originated in a human donor in good health (CMV status not recorded). Some clones in this sample may be carry-over from other donors' samples. The rearrangement uses TRBV4-3 and TRBJ2-3, with D maybe TRBD1 (6 bases). Sequencing used PBMCs. CDR3 sequence (DNA): TGCGCCAGCAGCCAGACAGGTACCACAGATACGCAGTATTTT. It specifies CASSQTGTTDTQYF.